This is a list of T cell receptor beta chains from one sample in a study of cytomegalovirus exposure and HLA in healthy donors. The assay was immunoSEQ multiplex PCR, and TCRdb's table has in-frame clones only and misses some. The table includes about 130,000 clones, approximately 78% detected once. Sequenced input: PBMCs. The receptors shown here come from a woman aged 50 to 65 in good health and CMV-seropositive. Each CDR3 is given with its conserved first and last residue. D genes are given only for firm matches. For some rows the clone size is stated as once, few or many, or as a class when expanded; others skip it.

cdr3_aa: CASSVDRNTEAFF; cdr3_nt: TGTGCCAGCAGCGTTGACAGGAACACTGAAGCTTTCTTT; d_call: -; j_call: TRBJ1-1; clone_size: -; v_call: TRBV9
cdr3_aa: CAWSLQDRGTSPLHF; cdr3_nt: TGTGCCTGGAGTCTCCAGGACAGGGGCACATCACCCCTCCACTTT; d_call: TRBD1; j_call: TRBJ1-6; clone_size: -; v_call: TRBV30
cdr3_aa: CSVEGGTGTTEAFF; cdr3_nt: TGCAGCGTTGAAGGTGGGACAGGGACCACTGAAGCTTTCTTT; d_call: TRBD1; j_call: TRBJ1-1; clone_size: few; v_call: TRBV29-1
cdr3_aa: CASSSPDREGTYEQYF; cdr3_nt: TGTGCCAGCAGTTCTCCGGACAGGGAGGGTACCTACGAGCAGTACTTC; d_call: -; j_call: TRBJ2-7; clone_size: once; v_call: TRBV28
cdr3_aa: CASSPTASGSYEQYF; cdr3_nt: TGTGCCAGCAGCCCCACCGCTAGCGGGTCCTACGAGCAGTACTTC; d_call: TRBD2; j_call: TRBJ2-7; clone_size: -; v_call: TRBV9
cdr3_aa: CASSLGLAGGPKDTQYF; cdr3_nt: TGTGCCAGCAGCTTGGGACTAGCGGGGGGGCCGAAAGATACGCAGTATTTT; d_call: TRBD2; j_call: TRBJ2-3; clone_size: -; v_call: TRBV13
cdr3_aa: CASRTGYLGPQHF; cdr3_nt: TGTGCCAGCAGGACAGGATACTTAGGGCCCCAGCATTTT; d_call: -; j_call: TRBJ1-5; clone_size: -; v_call: TRBV6-5
cdr3_aa: CASSVNRGANNEQFF; cdr3_nt: TGTGCCAGCAGTGTAAACAGGGGCGCGAATAATGAGCAGTTCTTC; d_call: TRBD1; j_call: TRBJ2-1; clone_size: -; v_call: TRBV6-1
cdr3_aa: CASSLWASGRALRISF; cdr3_nt: TGTGCCAGCAGCTTGTGGGCTAGCGGGAGGGCCTTGAGGATTTCCTTC; d_call: TRBD2; j_call: TRBJ2-4; clone_size: -; v_call: TRBV5-6
cdr3_aa: CASSLSSYNEQFF; cdr3_nt: TGTGCCAGCTCTCTAAGCTCCTACAATGAGCAGTTCTTC; d_call: -; j_call: TRBJ2-1; clone_size: -; v_call: TRBV18
cdr3_aa: CASSLGRQAGTYEQYF; cdr3_nt: TGTGCCAGCAGTTTGGGCCGACAGGCCGGTACCTACGAGCAGTACTTC; d_call: -; j_call: TRBJ2-7; clone_size: -; v_call: TRBV27
cdr3_aa: CASQRGTDYGYTF; cdr3_nt: TGTGCCAGCCAGCGCGGGACAGACTATGGCTACACCTTC; d_call: TRBD1; j_call: TRBJ1-2; clone_size: -; v_call: TRBV6-1
cdr3_aa: CASGPGTGVGELFF; cdr3_nt: TGTGCTAGTGGACCGGGGACAGGGGTCGGGGAGCTGTTTTTT; d_call: TRBD1; j_call: TRBJ2-2; clone_size: -; v_call: TRBV12-5
cdr3_aa: CASSAYPRTGGTEAFF; cdr3_nt: TGTGCCAGCAGCGCCTACCCTCGCACAGGGGGCACTGAAGCTTTCTTT; d_call: -; j_call: TRBJ1-1; clone_size: few; v_call: TRBV21-1
cdr3_aa: CASSGTGQGRIGELFF; cdr3_nt: TGTGCCAGCAGCGGAACGGGACAGGGGAGGATCGGGGAGCTGTTTTTT; d_call: TRBD1; j_call: TRBJ2-2; clone_size: -; v_call: TRBV9
cdr3_aa: CASSAPSGRGTGELFF; cdr3_nt: TGTGCCAGCAGTGCCCCTAGCGGGAGGGGCACCGGGGAGCTGTTTTTT; d_call: TRBD2; j_call: TRBJ2-2; clone_size: -; v_call: TRBV6-1
cdr3_aa: CASGPGTGPRRGEKLFF; cdr3_nt: TGTGCCAGCGGACCCGGGACAGGCCCTCGGCGGGGGGAAAAACTGTTTTTT; d_call: -; j_call: TRBJ1-4; clone_size: -; v_call: TRBV21-1
cdr3_aa: CASSQDPSGSGQETQYF; cdr3_nt: TGCGCCAGCAGCCAAGATCCTAGCGGGAGTGGGCAAGAGACCCAGTACTTC; d_call: TRBD2; j_call: TRBJ2-5; clone_size: -; v_call: TRBV4-1
cdr3_aa: CASRRDRDSKAFF; cdr3_nt: TGTGCCAGCAGGCGGGACCGGGACAGCAAAGCTTTCTTT; d_call: TRBD1; j_call: TRBJ1-1; clone_size: -; v_call: TRBV28
cdr3_aa: CASSLAAAGADTQYF; cdr3_nt: TGCGCCAGCAGCTTGGCGGCCGCGGGTGCAGATACGCAGTATTTT; d_call: -; j_call: TRBJ2-3; clone_size: -; v_call: TRBV5-1
cdr3_aa: CASGKAGTAYEQYF; cdr3_nt: TGTGCTAGTGGTAAAGCCGGGACAGCTTACGAGCAGTACTTC; d_call: TRBD1; j_call: TRBJ2-7; clone_size: -; v_call: TRBV12-5
cdr3_aa: CASSRTGLNTEAFF; cdr3_nt: TGCGCCAGCAGCCGGACAGGCCTGAACACTGAAGCTTTCTTT; d_call: TRBD1; j_call: TRBJ1-1; clone_size: -; v_call: TRBV5-1
cdr3_aa: CASTRRDRAYEQFF; cdr3_nt: TGTGCCAGCACCCGGAGGGACCGGGCCTATGAGCAGTTCTTC; d_call: -; j_call: TRBJ2-1; clone_size: -; v_call: TRBV7-9
cdr3_aa: CASSLLGQRVTYGYTF; cdr3_nt: TGCGCCAGCAGCTTATTAGGGCAGAGGGTGACCTATGGCTACACCTTC; d_call: -; j_call: TRBJ1-2; clone_size: -; v_call: TRBV5-1
cdr3_aa: CASSSGEGFIPGYEQYF; cdr3_nt: TGTGCCAGCAGCTCCGGGGAGGGTTTTATCCCCGGTTACGAGCAGTACTTC; d_call: TRBD2; j_call: TRBJ2-7; clone_size: few; v_call: TRBV7-9
cdr3_aa: CASSLRTSTNTEAFF; cdr3_nt: TGTGCCAGCAGTTTACGGACAAGTACGAACACTGAAGCTTTCTTT; d_call: -; j_call: TRBJ1-1; clone_size: -; v_call: TRBV28
cdr3_aa: CASSPNPDRWEKLFF; cdr3_nt: TGTGCCAGCAGCCCAAACCCGGACAGGTGGGAAAAACTGTTTTTT; d_call: TRBD1; j_call: TRBJ1-4; clone_size: -; v_call: TRBV9
cdr3_aa: CASSESLGGEQYF; cdr3_nt: TGCGCCAGCAGTGAGTCGCTGGGGGGCGAGCAGTACTTC; d_call: -; j_call: TRBJ2-7; clone_size: -; v_call: TRBV10-2
cdr3_aa: CASSLGVGIDTGELFF; cdr3_nt: TGTGCCAGCAGCTTAGGGGTCGGGATAGACACCGGGGAGCTGTTTTTT; d_call: -; j_call: TRBJ2-2; clone_size: few; v_call: TRBV11-2
cdr3_aa: CASSLQGTGSYEQYF; cdr3_nt: TGTGCCAGCAGCCTACAGGGGACGGGCTCCTACGAGCAGTACTTC; d_call: TRBD1; j_call: TRBJ2-7; clone_size: -; v_call: TRBV7-9
cdr3_aa: CASSRWTAQETQYF; cdr3_nt: TGTGCCAGCAGCAGATGGACAGCCCAAGAGACCCAGTACTTC; d_call: -; j_call: TRBJ2-5; clone_size: -; v_call: TRBV7-2
cdr3_aa: CASSPPSGDVDTEAFF; cdr3_nt: TGTGCCAGCTCACCACCCTCGGGGGACGTAGACACTGAAGCTTTCTTT; d_call: -; j_call: TRBJ1-1; clone_size: -; v_call: TRBV18
cdr3_aa: CASSLDRSGKQFF; cdr3_nt: TGTGCCAGCAGCTTAGATAGGAGCGGTAAGCAGTTCTTC; d_call: -; j_call: TRBJ2-1; clone_size: -; v_call: TRBV11-2
cdr3_aa: CASSPRSSGNTIYF; cdr3_nt: TGTGCCAGCAGCCCTAGGAGCTCTGGAAACACCATATATTTT; d_call: -; j_call: TRBJ1-3; clone_size: -; v_call: TRBV7-8
cdr3_aa: CASSPQGLAYEQYF; cdr3_nt: TGTGCCAGCTCACCACAGGGACTTGCCTACGAGCAGTACTTC; d_call: -; j_call: TRBJ2-7; clone_size: few; v_call: TRBV18
cdr3_aa: CASSSGGGDTEAFF; cdr3_nt: TGTGCCAGCAGTTCGGGGGGTGGAGACACTGAAGCTTTCTTT; d_call: -; j_call: TRBJ1-1; clone_size: -; v_call: TRBV6-5
cdr3_aa: CASRSFGTMNTEAFF; cdr3_nt: TGTGCCAGCAGATCCTTTGGGACAATGAACACTGAAGCTTTCTTT; d_call: -; j_call: TRBJ1-1; clone_size: -; v_call: TRBV27
cdr3_aa: CASSPGDRDTEAFF; cdr3_nt: TGTGCCAGCAGCCCCGGGGACAGGGACACTGAAGCTTTCTTT; d_call: TRBD1; j_call: TRBJ1-1; clone_size: -; v_call: TRBV4-2
cdr3_aa: CATSSKYRATDEKLFF; cdr3_nt: TGTGCCACCAGCAGCAAGTACAGGGCCACCGATGAAAAACTGTTTTTT; d_call: -; j_call: TRBJ1-4; clone_size: -; v_call: TRBV15
cdr3_aa: CAISESLDRGFPEAFF; cdr3_nt: TGTGCCATCAGTGAGTCTCTCGACAGGGGCTTCCCTGAAGCTTTCTTT; d_call: TRBD1; j_call: TRBJ1-1; clone_size: -; v_call: TRBV10-3
cdr3_aa: CASSEGGTVSGKPQHF; cdr3_nt: TGTGCCAGCAGTGAAGGCGGAACAGTCAGCGGCAAGCCCCAGCATTTT; d_call: -; j_call: TRBJ1-5; clone_size: -; v_call: TRBV6-1
cdr3_aa: CASSLASSGNTIYF; cdr3_nt: TGCGCCAGCAGCTTGGCGAGCTCTGGAAACACCATATATTTT; d_call: -; j_call: TRBJ1-3; clone_size: -; v_call: TRBV5-1
cdr3_aa: CAISEANRDYEQYF; cdr3_nt: TGTGCCATCAGTGAGGCGAACAGGGATTACGAGCAGTACTTC; d_call: -; j_call: TRBJ2-7; clone_size: -; v_call: TRBV10-3
cdr3_aa: CASSLVPEETQYF; cdr3_nt: TGTGCCAGCAGCTTAGTTCCCGAAGAGACCCAGTACTTC; d_call: -; j_call: TRBJ2-5; clone_size: -; v_call: TRBV7-6
cdr3_aa: CASSRRGGGSPLHF; cdr3_nt: TGTGCCAGCAGCCGACGGGGAGGGGGATCACCCCTCCACTTT; d_call: -; j_call: TRBJ1-6; clone_size: -; v_call: TRBV7-2
cdr3_aa: CASSFRGRGNTIYF; cdr3_nt: TGTGCCAGCAGCTTCAGGGGGCGAGGAAACACCATATATTTT; d_call: TRBD1; j_call: TRBJ1-3; clone_size: -; v_call: TRBV7-9
cdr3_aa: CASSEGSGTGTEAFF; cdr3_nt: TGTGCCAGCAGCGAAGGGTCCGGGACAGGGACTGAAGCTTTCTTT; d_call: TRBD1; j_call: TRBJ1-1; clone_size: once; v_call: TRBV11-3
cdr3_aa: CASSSPDTAYEQYF; cdr3_nt: TGTGCCAGCAGTTCCCCGGACACAGCCTACGAGCAGTACTTC; d_call: -; j_call: TRBJ2-7; clone_size: -; v_call: TRBV28
cdr3_aa: CASSEIAGGRSSYNEQFF; cdr3_nt: TGTGCCAGCAGTGAAATAGCGGGAGGCCGAAGCTCCTACAATGAGCAGTTCTTC; d_call: TRBD2; j_call: TRBJ2-1; clone_size: -; v_call: TRBV2
cdr3_aa: CASSLSRGGQETQYF; cdr3_nt: TGTGCTAGCAGCTTAAGTCGGGGGGGTCAAGAGACCCAGTACTTC; d_call: TRBD2; j_call: TRBJ2-5; clone_size: -; v_call: TRBV7-7
cdr3_aa: CASGPVPGNTIYF; cdr3_nt: TGTGCCAGCGGCCCAGTTCCTGGAAACACCATATATTTT; d_call: -; j_call: TRBJ1-3; clone_size: -; v_call: TRBV6-5
cdr3_aa: CASSEASTGVSPLHF; cdr3_nt: TGTGCCAGCAGTGAAGCATCGACAGGGGTTTCACCCCTCCACTTT; d_call: TRBD1; j_call: TRBJ1-6; clone_size: -; v_call: TRBV2
cdr3_aa: CASSQSSRDRGPMNTEAFF; cdr3_nt: TGCGCCAGCAGTCAATCGTCCCGGGACAGGGGCCCCATGAACACTGAAGCTTTCTTT; d_call: TRBD1; j_call: TRBJ1-1; clone_size: -; v_call: TRBV23-1
cdr3_aa: CASSDQGSSYEQYF; cdr3_nt: TGTGCCAGCAGTGACCAGGGGAGCTCCTACGAGCAGTACTTC; d_call: -; j_call: TRBJ2-7; clone_size: -; v_call: TRBV2